This T cell receptor beta chain was recovered during a study of control samples from healthy donors and cancer patients (dated by TCRdb to 2020 to 2022). The CDR3 has 19 amino acids, counting the end cysteine and phenylalanine. Only the CDR3 portion is preserved as DNA: 57 bases, with reading frame beginning at the first base. The germline V gene (reference sequence) yields MNHEY for CDR1 and SMNVEV for CDR2. V loses 1 base at its end and J loses 0 bases; junction bases beyond the gene matches: 8. Notes on this clone: Its antigen specificity is not known. The sample holds no much larger clone one base away, and base qualities are not on file.

Receptor amplification or capture employed the immunoSEQ multiplex PCR assay. TCRdb retrieved this table from immuneACCESS and kept in-frame rearrangements only. Not all clones are present; in checked studies, unresolved V genes account for under half, and no reason is known for the remainder. This sample gives about 170,000 clones in total; over 85% of them show up just once. Over 3.5% of the sample comes from the top ten. The sequence was collected from a woman between 55 and 75 years old in good health. The sample taken for sequencing was blood. The V and J genes are TRBV27 and TRBJ2-3, with 12 bases matching TRBD2. The sequenced DNA is TGTGCCAGCAGTTTATGGGCTAGCGGGGGGGCAGCAAGCACAGATACGCAGTATTTT. It encodes CASSLWASGGAASTDTQYF.